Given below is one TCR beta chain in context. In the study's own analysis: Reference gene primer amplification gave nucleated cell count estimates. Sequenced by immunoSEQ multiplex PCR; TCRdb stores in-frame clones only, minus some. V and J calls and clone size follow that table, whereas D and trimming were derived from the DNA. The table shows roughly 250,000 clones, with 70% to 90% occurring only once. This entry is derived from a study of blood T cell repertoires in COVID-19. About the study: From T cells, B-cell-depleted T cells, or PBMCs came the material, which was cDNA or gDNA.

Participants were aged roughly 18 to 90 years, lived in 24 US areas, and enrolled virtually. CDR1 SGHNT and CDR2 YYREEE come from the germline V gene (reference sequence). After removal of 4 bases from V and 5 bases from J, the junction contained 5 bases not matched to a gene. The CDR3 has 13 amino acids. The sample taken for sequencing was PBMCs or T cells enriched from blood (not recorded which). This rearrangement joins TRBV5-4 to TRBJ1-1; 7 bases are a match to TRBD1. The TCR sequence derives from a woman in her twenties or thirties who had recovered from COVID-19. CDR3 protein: CASSPQGGTEAFF. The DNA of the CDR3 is TGTGCCAGCAGCCCGCAGGGGGGAACTGAAGCTTTCTTT.